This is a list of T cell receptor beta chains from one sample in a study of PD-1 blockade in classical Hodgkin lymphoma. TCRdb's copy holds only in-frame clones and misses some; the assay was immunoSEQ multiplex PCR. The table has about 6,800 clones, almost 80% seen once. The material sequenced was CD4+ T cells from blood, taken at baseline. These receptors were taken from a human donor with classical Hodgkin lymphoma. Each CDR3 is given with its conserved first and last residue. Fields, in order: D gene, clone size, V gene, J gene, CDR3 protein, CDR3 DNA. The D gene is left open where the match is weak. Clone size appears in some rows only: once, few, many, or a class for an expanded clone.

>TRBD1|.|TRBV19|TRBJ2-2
CASSIVTGGWTGELFF
TGTGCCAGTAGTATAGTAACAGGGGGATGGACCGGGGAGCTGTTTTTT
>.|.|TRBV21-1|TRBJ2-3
CASSKYCGKGPLTGSSDTDTQYF
TGTGCCAGCAGCAAATATTGCGGCAAGGGGCCACTAACCGGGAGTTCTGACACAGATACGCAGTATTTT
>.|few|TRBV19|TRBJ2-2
CASKENTGELFF
TGTGCCAGTAAAGAGAATACCGGGGAGCTGTTTTTT
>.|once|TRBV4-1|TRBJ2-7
CASSQISTVSYEQYF
TGCGCCAGCAGCCAAATATCCACAGTCTCCTACGAGCAGTACTTC
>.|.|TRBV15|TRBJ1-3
CATSRGPVAGNTIYF
TGTGCCACCAGCAGAGGTCCGGTGGCTGGAAACACCATATATTTT
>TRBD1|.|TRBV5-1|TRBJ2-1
CASRDRGRWGDEQFF
TGCGCCAGCAGGGACAGGGGGCGGTGGGGCGATGAGCAGTTCTTC
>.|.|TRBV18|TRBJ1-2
CASSPLGTEYGYTF
TGTGCCAGCTCACCACTAGGGACGGAATATGGCTACACCTTC
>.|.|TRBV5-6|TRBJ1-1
CASSFTGTTMNTEAFF
TGTGCCAGCAGCTTCACAGGGACCACCATGAACACTGAAGCTTTCTTT
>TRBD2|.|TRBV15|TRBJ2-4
CATSETSGTKNIQYF
TGTGCCACCAGCGAAACTAGCGGGACTAAAAACATTCAGTACTTC
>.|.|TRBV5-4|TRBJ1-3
CASSLGGTISGNTIYF
TGTGCCAGCAGCTTGGGTGGGACCATCTCTGGAAACACCATATATTTT
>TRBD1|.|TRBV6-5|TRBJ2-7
CASSYSIAHRGYGQYF
TGTGCCAGCAGTTACTCGATTGCTCACAGGGGCTACGGGCAGTACTTC
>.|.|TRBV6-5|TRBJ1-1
CASSYTGAGNTEAFF
TGTGCCAGCAGTTATACGGGGGCTGGGAACACTGAAGCTTTCTTT
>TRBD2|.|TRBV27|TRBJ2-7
CASSSGPGLAGGHEQYF
TGTGCCAGCAGTTCCGGTCCCGGACTAGCGGGAGGTCACGAGCAGTACTTC
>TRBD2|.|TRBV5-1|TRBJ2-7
CASSRTSESSYEQYF
TGCGCCAGCAGCCGAACTAGCGAAAGCTCCTACGAGCAGTACTTC
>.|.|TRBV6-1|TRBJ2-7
CASSDRGGEQYF
TGTGCCAGCAGTGACAGGGGGGGCGAGCAGTACTTC
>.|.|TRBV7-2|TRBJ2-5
CASSATSMETQYF
TGTGCCAGCAGCGCCACTAGCATGGAGACCCAGTACTTC
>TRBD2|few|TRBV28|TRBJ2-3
CARPPTSFTDTQYF
TGTGCCAGACCCCCGACTAGCTTCACAGATACGCAGTATTTT
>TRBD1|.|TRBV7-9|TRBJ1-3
CASSFSTGSSGNTIYF
TGTGCCAGCAGCTTCTCGACAGGGTCCTCTGGAAACACCATATATTTT
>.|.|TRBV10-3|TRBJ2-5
CAISNPGLTETQYF
TGTGCCATCAGTAACCCCGGGCTCACGGAGACCCAGTACTTC
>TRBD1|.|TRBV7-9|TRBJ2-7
CASSTQGSEQYF
TGTGCCAGCAGCACACAGGGGTCCGAGCAGTACTTC
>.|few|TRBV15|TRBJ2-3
CATSRDWLPQYF
TGTGCCACCAGCAGAGATTGGTTGCCGCAGTATTTT
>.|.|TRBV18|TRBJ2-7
CASSPLADSYEQYF
TGTGCCAGCTCACCTCTTGCAGATTCCTACGAGCAGTACTTC
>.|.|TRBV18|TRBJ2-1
CASSPPGAIHEQFF
TGTGCCAGCTCACCTCCAGGGGCGATACATGAGCAGTTCTTC